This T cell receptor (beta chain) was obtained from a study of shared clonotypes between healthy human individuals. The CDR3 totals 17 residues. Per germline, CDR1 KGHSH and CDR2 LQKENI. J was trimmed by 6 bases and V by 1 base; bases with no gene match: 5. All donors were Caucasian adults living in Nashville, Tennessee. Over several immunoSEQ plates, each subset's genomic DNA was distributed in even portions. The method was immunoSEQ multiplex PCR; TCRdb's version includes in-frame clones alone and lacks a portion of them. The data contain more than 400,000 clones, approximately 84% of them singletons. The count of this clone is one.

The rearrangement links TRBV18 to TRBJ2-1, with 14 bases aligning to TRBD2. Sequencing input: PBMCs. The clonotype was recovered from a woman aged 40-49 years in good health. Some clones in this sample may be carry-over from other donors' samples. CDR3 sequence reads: CASSPRLAGGEANEQFF. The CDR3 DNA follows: TGTGCCAGCTCACCACGACTAGCGGGAGGGGAAGCCAATGAGCAGTTCTTC.